Each of the 18 T cell receptor beta chains below was sequenced from the same sample in a study of T-cell memory formation after mild COVID-19. From the 5' RACE reads, TCRdb called clonotypes with MiXCR, one entry per CDR3 protein. Of approximately 350,000 distinct CDR3 sequences in the sample, 25% to 30% were seen once. The sequenced sample was PBMCs or a T cell subset sorted from them (not recorded which). The receptors shown here come from an adult woman who had mild COVID-19 (a few samples of this study predate the infection). Cell type and time point are not known.

This clonotype appeared once. This sequence joins TRBV7-9 and TRBJ2-7, with D tentatively TRBD2 (6 bases). V lost 5 bases and J lost 4, with 21 bases in between. This CDR3 has 16 amino acids. CDR1 and CDR2 from the germline V gene are SEHNR and FQNEAQ (reference sequence). The CDR3 DNA sequence: TGTGCCAGCAGCCGGCGGCGGGACGTCAGGAAGTACGAGCAGTACTTC. This codes for CASSRRRDVRKYEQYF. The full variable domain, its missing parts supplied by reference TRBV7-9 and TRBJ2-7, is DTGVSQNPRHKITKRGQNVTFRCDPISEHNRLYWYRQTLGQGPEFLTYFQNEAQLEKSRLLSDRFSAERPKGSFSTLEIQRTEQGDSAMYLCASSRRRDVRKYEQYFGPGTRLTVT.

The sample holds a few counts of this clonotype. V is TRBV6-5 and J is TRBJ2-7; TRBD2 matches 7 bases. CDR3 length: 15 residues. Trimming at V came to 2 bases and at J to 2 bases, leaving 6 bases not matched to a gene. Germline CDR1 is MNHEY and CDR2 is SVGAGI. CDR3 in amino acids: CASSYGASGAYEQYF. The CDR3 coding sequence is TGTGCCAGCAGTTACGGGGCTAGCGGAGCCTACGAGCAGTACTTC.

This clonotype was counted between two and nine times. The genes are TRBV6-5 and TRBJ2-1; TRBD2 matches 9 bases. Germline V gives CDR1 MNHEY, CDR2 SVGAGI. J lost 4 bases, V lost 6 bases, and 10 bases had no gene match. The CDR3 runs 16 residues. The CDR3 is CASSSPGTSIYNEQFF. The CDR3 nucleotides read TGTGCCAGCAGCTCACCCGGGACTAGCATTTACAATGAGCAGTTCTTC.

The genes are TRBV20-1 and TRBJ1-6; the D is unclear. The germline V and J ends were trimmed by 0 bases and 9 bases, with 12 bases remaining between them. CDR3 length: 14 residues. Per the germline V gene, CDR1 is DFQATT and CDR2 is SNEGSKA (reference sequence). CDR3 coding DNA: TGCAGTGCTAGAGATCGCACCGGGAGTTCACCCCTCCACTTT. Protein product: CSARDRTGSSPLHF.

This clonotype was recorded a few times. V usage is TRBV3-1 and J usage is TRBJ1-3; D is unclear. The CDR3 has 12 residues. From germline, CDR1 is LGHDT and CDR2 YNNKEL (reference sequence). Trimming stripped 1 base from V and 6 bases from J, with 4 bases between. CDR3 coding DNA: TGTGCCAGCAGCCAAGGCCCAAACACCATATATTTT. Translating it yields CASSQGPNTIYF.

V gene TRBV20-1 combines with J gene TRBJ1-1, with TRBD1 identical over 10 bases. CDR3 length equals 13 residues. Germline V CDR1 and CDR2: DFQATT, SNEGSKA (reference sequence). With 6 bases clipped from V and 5 bases from J, the junction kept 6 bases outside the gene matches. The CDR3 nucleotides read TGCAGTGCCGTGACAGGGGGCCGGACTGAAGCTTTCTTT. This translates into CSAVTGGRTEAFF.

The gene calls are TRBV5-1 and TRBJ2-3, with 8 positions matching TRBD2. The CDR3 is 14 amino acids. Losses at the gene ends were 0 bases for V and 6 bases for J; bases not matched to a gene: 3. Germline V gene lookup returns CDR1 SGHRS and CDR2 YFSETQ. The CDR3 region has the DNA TGCGCCAGCAGCTTGGAAGCGGGAGCTGATACGCAGTATTTT. As protein: CASSLEAGADTQYF.

V and J are TRBV12-3 or TRBV12-4 and TRBJ1-6; TRBD1 agrees at 8 bases. V was clipped by 5 bases and J by 5 bases; unmatched bases: 5. The CDR3 is 15 amino acids. CDR3 DNA: TGTGCCAGCAGTCACGGACAGGGAGATAATTCACCCCTCCACTTT. Translating it yields CASSHGQGDNSPLHF.

The rearrangement joins TRBV4-1 to TRBJ1-6; 11 bases fit TRBD1. CDR3 length equals 16 residues. V gave up 0 bases and J gave up 9 bases; unmatched junction bases: 4. CDR1 and CDR2 from the germline V gene are MGHRA and YSYEKL. CDR3 residues: CASSQERGQGASPLHF. Here the CDR3 DNA reads TGCGCCAGCAGCCAAGAACGAGGACAGGGGGCTTCACCCCTCCACTTT.

For the CDR3, the DNA is TGTGCCAGCAGCCTCAGACAGGGGGTAGCTTTCTTT. Its translation: CASSLRQGVAFF. The genes are TRBV7-2 and TRBJ1-1; TRBD1 matches 9 bases. V shed 5 bases, J shed 10 bases, and the junction held 5 bases outside the gene matches. The CDR3 is made up of 12 amino acids. The V gene's germline CDR1 is SGHTA and CDR2 FQGNSA.

The V gene is TRBV7-9, the J gene TRBJ2-3; 12 positions match TRBD2. CDR1 is SEHNR, CDR2 FQNEAQ, per germline (reference sequence). The J segment lost 5 bases and the V segment lost 4 bases, leaving 10 bases of the junction unmatched. CDR3 length: 17 residues. CDR3 sequence (DNA): TGTGCCAGCAGCTCAACATCCCCGGGACTAGCGGGAGATACGCAGTATTTT. Protein sequence: CASSSTSPGLAGDTQYF.

This chain connects TRBV21-1 to TRBJ2-5; TRBD1 reflects the table's D call only, with no check against the DNA. TRBV21-1 is designated a pseudogene. The CDR3 totals 14 residues. The CDR3 bases are TGTGCCAGCAGCATTGGGACAGTAGGGGAGACCCAGTACTTC. Translated: CASSIGTVGETQYF.

This clonotype was recorded a few times. The gene calls are TRBV10-3 and TRBJ2-1; D is unclear. V lost 2 bases and J 9 bases, leaving 8 bases between the germline ends. The CDR3 runs 12 residues. CDR1 is ENHRY, CDR2 SYGVKD, per germline. The DNA of the CDR3 is TGTGCCATCAGTGAGGAAGGTGGTGAGCAGTTCTTC. Amino acids: CAISEEGGEQFF.

The V and J genes are TRBV12-3 or TRBV12-4 and TRBJ2-7, with 9 bases lining up with TRBD1. CDR3 length: 14 residues. With V trimmed by 3 bases and J by 4 bases, 4 bases remained unmatched. The CDR3 DNA is TGTGCCAGCAGTTTCTCGACAGGGGGGTACGAGCAGTACTTC. Its protein is CASSFSTGGYEQYF.

The chain combines TRBV7-9 with TRBJ2-1; 13 bases are a match to TRBD2. With V trimmed by 6 bases and J by 8 bases, 7 bases remained unmatched. The CDR3 sequence is 15 residues long. Germline V gene sequence: CDR1 SEHNR, CDR2 FQNEAQ (reference sequence). DNA of the CDR3: TGTGCCAGCAGACCGACTAGCGGGAGGTATGATGAGCAGTTCTTC. Translating it yields CASRPTSGRYDEQFF.

The rearrangement joins TRBV9 to TRBJ1-2; maybe TRBD1 (6 bases). The germline V gene encodes CDR1 SGDLS and CDR2 YYNGEE. V was trimmed by 3 bases and J by 4 bases, leaving 13 bases between them. The CDR3 is made up of 14 amino acids. The CDR3 region has the DNA TGTGCCAGCAGCGCGGGGGCGGATGGCTATGGCTACACCTTC. Its protein product is CASSAGADGYGYTF. The full variable domain, its missing parts supplied by reference TRBV9 and TRBJ1-2, is DSGVTQTPKHLITATGQRVTLRCSPRSGDLSVYWYQQSLDQGLQFLIQYYNGEERAKGNILERFSAQQFPDLHSELNLSSLELGDSALYFCASSAGADGYGYTFGSGTRLTVV.

This clonotype was recorded a few times. The chain combines TRBV12-3 or TRBV12-4 with TRBJ2-3, with D perhaps TRBD1 (5 bases). The CDR3 has 16 amino acids. V was cut by 5 bases and J by 3 bases, with 18 bases left in between. The DNA of the CDR3 is TGTGCCAGCAGTCCTGAGACAGCTGGAATTACAGATACGCAGTATTTT. This gives the protein CASSPETAGITDTQYF.

This clonotype showed up just a few times. The chain carries TRBV3-1 and TRBJ1-5; no clear D gene. Trimming left V 3 bases short and J 3 bases short, with 9 bases between. The germline V gene has CDR1 LGHDT and CDR2 YNNKEL (reference sequence). The CDR3 covers 14 residues. CDR3: CASSHGINNQPQHF. CDR3 bases: TGTGCCAGCAGCCACGGGATCAACAATCAGCCCCAGCATTTT.